This is a list of T cell receptor beta chains from one sample in a study of T-cell reconstitution after alpha-beta-depleted transplantation in children. TCRdb re-called the PCR reads with MiXCR, one entry per CDR3 protein. This sample yields about 260,000 distinct CDR3 sequences, of which roughly 7.7% are seen a single time; less than 8% belongs to the top ten. Source: PBMCs, mostly from graft donor cells, taken 180 days after TCRalphabeta/CD19-depleted stem cell transplant. These receptors all stem from a male patient younger than 18 who had a stem cell transplant for acute lymphoblastic leukemia, so the T cells may come from the graft donor. CDR3s include the opening cysteine and the closing phenylalanine or tryptophan. Fields, in order: D gene, clone size, V gene, J gene, CDR3 protein, CDR3 DNA. D genes are given only for firm matches. Clone size appears in some rows only: once, few, many, or a class for an expanded clone.

NA	many	TRBV4-2	TRBJ2-6	CASSHQRYSGNVLTF	TGTGCCAGCAGCCACCAAAGGTACTCAGGGAACGTCCTGACTTTC
NA	many	TRBV2	TRBJ2-2	CASSRTGSYTGELFF	TGTGCCAGCAGTAGGACCGGGAGTTACACCGGGGAGCTGTTTTTT
TRBD1	many	TRBV28	TRBJ2-2	CASRGQHTGELFF	TGTGCCAGCAGGGGACAGCACACCGGGGAGCTGTTTTTT
NA	NA	TRBV18	TRBJ2-2	CASSPPSPSPGELFF	TGTGCCAGCTCACCACCTTCTCCTTCCCCCGGGGAGCTGTTTTTT
NA	few	TRBV2	TRBJ2-7	CAGRGFGEQYF	TGTGCCGGGAGAGGGTTCGGCGAGCAGTACTTC
NA	few	TRBV7-3	TRBJ2-3	CASSLGLTQGDTQYF	TGTGCCAGCAGCCTGGGACTAACCCAGGGGGATACGCAGTATTTT
TRBD1	NA	TRBV11-2	TRBJ2-1	CASSFSTGAYNEQFF	TGTGCCAGCAGCTTCTCGACAGGGGCCTACAATGAGCAGTTCTTC
TRBD1	many	TRBV6-2/TRBV6-3	TRBJ1-1	CASSYARQGSTLKNTEAFF	TGTGCCAGCAGTTACGCCCGACAGGGATCTACTTTGAAGAACACTGAAGCTTTCTTT
NA	NA	TRBV11-1	TRBJ2-6	CASSPVRGLGFGANVLTF	TGTGCCAGCAGCCCCGTTAGGGGGTTGGGCTTTGGGGCCAACGTCCTGACTTTC
TRBD1	many	TRBV29-1	TRBJ2-3	CSVVFPDRGGRGTQYF	TGCAGCGTTGTATTTCCAGACAGGGGGGGTCGAGGTACGCAGTATTTT
NA	many	TRBV5-1	TRBJ1-1	CASSLERQQNTEAFF	TGCGCCAGCAGCTTGGAGAGACAGCAGAACACTGAAGCTTTCTTT
NA	many	TRBV12-3/TRBV12-4	TRBJ1-2	CASSFWPNYGYTF	TGTGCCAGCAGTTTTTGGCCTAACTATGGCTACACCTTC
TRBD2	many	TRBV7-6	TRBJ2-4	CASSILAGGPKNIQYF	TGTGCCAGCAGCATCCTAGCGGGGGGGCCCAAAAACATTCAGTACTTC
NA	NA	TRBV5-6	TRBJ2-5	CASSYPSGRIETQYF	TGTGCCAGCAGCTATCCGTCCGGGAGAATAGAGACCCAGTACTTC
NA	many	TRBV19	TRBJ1-1	CASSAQDQAFF	TGTGCCAGTAGTGCCCAGGACCAAGCTTTCTTT
NA	many	TRBV4-2	TRBJ1-1	CASSQEGGGYTEAFF	TGTGCCAGCAGCCAAGAAGGAGGCGGGTACACTGAAGCTTTCTTT
NA	few	TRBV20-1	TRBJ2-7	CSARGGDYEQYF	TGCAGTGCTAGAGGGGGCGACTACGAGCAGTACTTC
NA	many	TRBV12-3/TRBV12-4	TRBJ1-1	CASSLTGNTEAFF	TGTGCCAGCAGTTTAACAGGTAACACTGAAGCTTTCTTT
NA	many	TRBV7-6	TRBJ1-2	CASGYGSPYGYTF	TGTGCCAGCGGATATGGGTCTCCGTATGGCTACACCTTC
TRBD2	many	TRBV5-1	TRBJ2-5	CASSLNSGSGETQYF	TGCGCCAGCAGCTTGAACAGCGGGAGTGGAGAGACCCAGTACTTC
TRBD1	many	TRBV5-1	TRBJ2-1	CASSSTAGTGDYNEQFF	TGCGCCAGCAGCTCGACAGCCGGGACAGGGGACTACAATGAGCAGTTCTTC
NA	many	TRBV5-5	TRBJ1-2	CASSLVPGENDYGYTF	TGTGCCAGCAGCTTGGTTCCTGGGGAGAACGACTATGGCTACACCTTC
NA	many	TRBV12-3/TRBV12-4	TRBJ1-1	CASSRVLNTEAFF	TGTGCCAGCAGCAGGGTTTTGAACACTGAAGCTTTCTTT
NA	NA	TRBV6-5	TRBJ2-3	CASSYSRVADTQYF	TGTGCCAGCAGTTACTCGCGCGTTGCAGATACGCAGTATTTT
NA	NA	TRBV24-1	TRBJ2-2	CATSVRVSGELFF	TGTGCCACCAGTGTGCGTGTATCCGGGGAGCTGTTTTTT
NA	many	TRBV28	TRBJ2-1	CASTGWRNEQFF	TGTGCCAGCACGGGATGGCGGAATGAGCAGTTCTTC
NA	NA	TRBV10-3	TRBJ2-7	CAIRKAGPEIYEQYF	TGTGCCATCAGGAAAGCCGGGCCAGAGATCTACGAGCAGTACTTC
NA	many	TRBV20-1	TRBJ2-1	CSAPQGAGGLNEQFF	TGCAGTGCCCCGCAGGGGGCGGGAGGATTAAATGAGCAGTTCTTC
NA	few	TRBV6-4	TRBJ2-2	CASSDPPSPGQLNTGELFF	TGTGCCAGCAGTGACCCACCCTCCCCTGGACAGCTTAACACCGGGGAGCTGTTTTTT